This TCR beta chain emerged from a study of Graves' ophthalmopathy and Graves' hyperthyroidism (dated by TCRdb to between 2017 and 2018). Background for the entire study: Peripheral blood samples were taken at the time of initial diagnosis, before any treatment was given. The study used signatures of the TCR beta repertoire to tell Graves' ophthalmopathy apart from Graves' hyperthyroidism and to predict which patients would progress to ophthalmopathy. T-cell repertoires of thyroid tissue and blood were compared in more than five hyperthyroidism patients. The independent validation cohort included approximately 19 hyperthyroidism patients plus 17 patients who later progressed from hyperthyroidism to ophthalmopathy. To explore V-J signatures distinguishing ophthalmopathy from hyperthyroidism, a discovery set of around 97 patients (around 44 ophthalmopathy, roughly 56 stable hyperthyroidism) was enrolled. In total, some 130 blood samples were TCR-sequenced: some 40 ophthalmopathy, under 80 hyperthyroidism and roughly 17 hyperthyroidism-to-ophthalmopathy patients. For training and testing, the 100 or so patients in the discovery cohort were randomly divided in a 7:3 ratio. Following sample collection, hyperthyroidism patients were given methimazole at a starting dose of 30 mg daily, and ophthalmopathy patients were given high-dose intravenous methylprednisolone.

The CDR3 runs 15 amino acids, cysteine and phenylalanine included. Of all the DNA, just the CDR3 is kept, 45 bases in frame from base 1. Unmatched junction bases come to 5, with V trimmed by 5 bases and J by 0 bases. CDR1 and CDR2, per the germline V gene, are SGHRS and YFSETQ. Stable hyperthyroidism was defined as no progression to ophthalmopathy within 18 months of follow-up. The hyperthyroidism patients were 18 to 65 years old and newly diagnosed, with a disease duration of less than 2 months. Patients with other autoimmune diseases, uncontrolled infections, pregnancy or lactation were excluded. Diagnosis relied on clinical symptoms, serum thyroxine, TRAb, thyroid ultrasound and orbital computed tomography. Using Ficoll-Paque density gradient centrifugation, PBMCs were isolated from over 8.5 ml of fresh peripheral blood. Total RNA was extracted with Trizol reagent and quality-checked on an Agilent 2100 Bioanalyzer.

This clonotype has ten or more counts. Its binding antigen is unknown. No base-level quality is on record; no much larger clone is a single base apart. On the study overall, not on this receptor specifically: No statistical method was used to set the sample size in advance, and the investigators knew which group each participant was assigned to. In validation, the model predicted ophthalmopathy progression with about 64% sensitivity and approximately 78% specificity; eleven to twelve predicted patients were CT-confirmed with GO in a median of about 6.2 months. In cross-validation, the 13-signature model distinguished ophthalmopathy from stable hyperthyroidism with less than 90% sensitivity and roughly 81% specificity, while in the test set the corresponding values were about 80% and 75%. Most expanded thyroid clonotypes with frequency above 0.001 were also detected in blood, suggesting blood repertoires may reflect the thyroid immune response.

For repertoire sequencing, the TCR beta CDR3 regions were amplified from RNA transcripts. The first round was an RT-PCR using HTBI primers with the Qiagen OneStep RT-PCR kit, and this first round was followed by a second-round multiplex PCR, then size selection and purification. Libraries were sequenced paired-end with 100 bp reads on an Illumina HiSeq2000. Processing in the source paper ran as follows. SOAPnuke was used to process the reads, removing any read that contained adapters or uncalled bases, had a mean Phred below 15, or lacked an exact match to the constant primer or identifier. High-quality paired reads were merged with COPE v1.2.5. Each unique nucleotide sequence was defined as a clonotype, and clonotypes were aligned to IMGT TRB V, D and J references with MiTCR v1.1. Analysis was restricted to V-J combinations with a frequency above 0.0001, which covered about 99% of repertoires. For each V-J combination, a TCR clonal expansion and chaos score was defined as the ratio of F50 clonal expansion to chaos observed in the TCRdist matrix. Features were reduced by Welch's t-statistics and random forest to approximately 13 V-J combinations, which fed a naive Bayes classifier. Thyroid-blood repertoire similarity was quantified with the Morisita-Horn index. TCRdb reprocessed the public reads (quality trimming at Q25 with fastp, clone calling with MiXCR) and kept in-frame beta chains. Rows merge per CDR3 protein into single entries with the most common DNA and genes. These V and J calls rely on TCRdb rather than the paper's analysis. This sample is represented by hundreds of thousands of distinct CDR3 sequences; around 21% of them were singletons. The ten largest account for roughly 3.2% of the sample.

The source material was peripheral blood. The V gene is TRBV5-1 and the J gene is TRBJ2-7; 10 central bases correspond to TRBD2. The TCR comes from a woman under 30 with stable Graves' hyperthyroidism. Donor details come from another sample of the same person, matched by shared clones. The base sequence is TGCGCCAGCAGGTCGATAGCGGGAGGCTCCTACGAGCAGTACTTC. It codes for CASRSIAGGSYEQYF.